This T cell receptor (beta chain) was observed in a study of response to subunit inactivated influenza vaccine. TCRdb itself ran the RT-PCR reads through MiXCR, one entry per CDR3 protein. The sample records 200,000 to 250,000 distinct CDR3 sequences, 12% being singletons. This clonotype has at least ten counts. Antigen: not known. The study's findings and limits: T cells newly recruited by each seasonal influenza vaccination are few, the authors suggested.

The sequencing here drew on non-naive T cells sorted from PBMCs, taken 14 to 15 days before vaccination. This clonotype originated in a man aged 50 to 60 who received an inactivated influenza vaccine.

CDR3 nucleotides: TGTGCCACTAGTCCGCTGACAGGCGAGAATGAAAAACTGTTTTTT. This sequence encodes CATSPLTGENEKLFF. The V and J genes are TRBV2 and TRBJ1-4; maybe TRBD1 (6 bases). Germline-derived CDR1 and CDR2 are SNHLY and FYNNEI. V was cut by 10 bases and J by 5 bases, with 20 bases left in between. The CDR3 runs to 15 residues. Filled out from reference TRBV2 and TRBJ1-4, the complete variable domain reads EPEVTQTPSHQVTQMGQEVILRCVPISNHLYFYWYRQILGQKVEFLVSFYNNEISEKSEIFDDQFSVERPDGSNFTLKIRSTKLEDSAMYFCATSPLTGENEKLFFGSGTQLSVL.